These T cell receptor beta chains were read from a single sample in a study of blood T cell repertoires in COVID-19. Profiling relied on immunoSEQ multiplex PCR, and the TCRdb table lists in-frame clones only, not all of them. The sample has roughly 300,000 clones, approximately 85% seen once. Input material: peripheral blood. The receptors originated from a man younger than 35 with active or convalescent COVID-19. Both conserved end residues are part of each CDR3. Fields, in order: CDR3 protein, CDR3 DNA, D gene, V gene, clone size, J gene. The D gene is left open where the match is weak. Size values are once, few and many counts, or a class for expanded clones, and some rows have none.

CDR3aa: CASQQEKTSGEFYEQYF
CDR3nt: TGTGCCAGCCAGCAAGAAAAAACTAGCGGGGAGTTTTACGAGCAGTACTTC
d_gene: TRBD2
v_gene: TRBV6-4
abundance: .
j_gene: TRBJ2-7

CDR3aa: CASSLTADSGNTIYF
CDR3nt: TGCGCCAGCAGCTTGACAGCAGACTCTGGAAACACCATATATTTT
d_gene: .
v_gene: TRBV5-1
abundance: .
j_gene: TRBJ1-3

CDR3aa: CASSSFGTGYGYTF
CDR3nt: TGTGCCAGCAGCTCGTTCGGGACAGGCTATGGCTACACCTTC
d_gene: TRBD1
v_gene: TRBV7-4
abundance: .
j_gene: TRBJ1-2

CDR3aa: CASSTLQGVEKNSGNTIYF
CDR3nt: TGTGCCAGCAGCACCTTACAGGGGGTCGAAAAAAACTCTGGAAACACCATATATTTT
d_gene: TRBD1
v_gene: TRBV9
abundance: .
j_gene: TRBJ1-3

CDR3aa: CASSITGGLYGYTF
CDR3nt: TGTGCCAGCAGCATCACAGGGGGCTTATATGGCTACACCTTC
d_gene: TRBD1
v_gene: TRBV5-6
abundance: few
j_gene: TRBJ1-2

CDR3aa: CASSQGATGRGEQYF
CDR3nt: TGTGCCAGCAGCCAAGGAGCGACAGGTAGAGGCGAGCAGTACTTC
d_gene: .
v_gene: TRBV3-1/TRBV3-2
abundance: .
j_gene: TRBJ2-7

CDR3aa: CASSPTPDVHGEQYF
CDR3nt: TGTGCCAGCAGCCCCACGCCTGATGTCCACGGCGAGCAGTACTTC
d_gene: .
v_gene: TRBV13
abundance: .
j_gene: TRBJ2-7

CDR3aa: CATRSGTSGGASETQYF
CDR3nt: TGTGCCACCAGATCCGGGACTAGCGGGGGGGCCTCGGAGACCCAGTACTTC
d_gene: TRBD2
v_gene: TRBV15
abundance: .
j_gene: TRBJ2-5

CDR3aa: CASSPRLISYEQYF
CDR3nt: TGTGCCAGCAGCCCCAGACTCATCTCCTACGAGCAGTACTTC
d_gene: .
v_gene: TRBV7-9
abundance: .
j_gene: TRBJ2-7

CDR3aa: CASRLRGIETQYF
CDR3nt: TGTGCCAGCAGGTTGCGGGGTATAGAGACCCAGTACTTC
d_gene: .
v_gene: TRBV28
abundance: .
j_gene: TRBJ2-5

CDR3aa: CAIREMDYGYTF
CDR3nt: TGTGCCATCCGGGAGATGGACTATGGCTACACCTTC
d_gene: .
v_gene: TRBV10-3
abundance: .
j_gene: TRBJ1-2

CDR3aa: CASSQDRLPGVSPQHF
CDR3nt: TGCGCCAGCAGCCAAGATAGGCTCCCAGGGGTATCACCCCAGCATTTT
d_gene: .
v_gene: TRBV4-3
abundance: .
j_gene: TRBJ1-5

CDR3aa: CASSLSGGQGNFNTGELFF
CDR3nt: TGTGCCAGCAGCTTATCCGGGGGACAGGGGAATTTCAACACCGGGGAGCTGTTTTTT
d_gene: TRBD1
v_gene: TRBV7-6
abundance: .
j_gene: TRBJ2-2

CDR3aa: CSVEGGYTF
CDR3nt: TGCAGTGTTGAGGGTGGCTACACCTTC
d_gene: .
v_gene: TRBV20-1
abundance: .
j_gene: TRBJ1-2

CDR3aa: CASSLGGDLNSPLHF
CDR3nt: TGCGCCAGCAGCTTGGGGGGGGACTTAAATTCACCCCTCCACTTT
d_gene: .
v_gene: TRBV5-1
abundance: .
j_gene: TRBJ1-6

CDR3aa: CASSYWESLAGEQYF
CDR3nt: TGTGCCAGCAGTTACTGGGAGTCCTTAGCGGGAGAGCAGTACTTC
d_gene: TRBD2
v_gene: TRBV6-2/TRBV6-3
abundance: .
j_gene: TRBJ2-7

CDR3aa: CASHDRASNQPQHF
CDR3nt: TGTGCCAGCCATGACAGGGCATCCAATCAGCCCCAGCATTTT
d_gene: TRBD1
v_gene: TRBV19
abundance: .
j_gene: TRBJ1-5

CDR3aa: CSVESGKTYNEQFF
CDR3nt: TGCAGCGTTGAATCGGGGAAGACGTACAATGAGCAGTTCTTC
d_gene: .
v_gene: TRBV29-1
abundance: .
j_gene: TRBJ2-1

CDR3aa: CASGGQGSANTGELFF
CDR3nt: TGTGCTAGTGGCGGACAGGGCTCCGCGAACACCGGGGAGCTGTTTTTT
d_gene: TRBD1
v_gene: TRBV12-5
abundance: .
j_gene: TRBJ2-2

CDR3aa: CASIPASGSYEQYF
CDR3nt: TGTGCCAGCATACCGGCTTCGGGGAGTTACGAGCAGTACTTC
d_gene: .
v_gene: TRBV2
abundance: .
j_gene: TRBJ2-7

CDR3aa: CASNGDSAYEQYF
CDR3nt: TGCGCCAGCAACGGGGACTCAGCCTACGAGCAGTACTTC
d_gene: .
v_gene: TRBV5-1
abundance: few
j_gene: TRBJ2-7

CDR3aa: CASKGRGYEQYF
CDR3nt: TGTGCCAGTAAGGGCAGGGGGTACGAGCAGTACTTC
d_gene: TRBD1
v_gene: TRBV19
abundance: .
j_gene: TRBJ2-7

CDR3aa: CATSRGGLYRPQHF
CDR3nt: TGTGCCACCAGCAGAGGGGGGCTGTATCGGCCCCAGCATTTT
d_gene: .
v_gene: TRBV15
abundance: few
j_gene: TRBJ1-5

CDR3aa: CSAVRPEGTLYGYTF
CDR3nt: TGCAGCGCCGTGAGACCGGAGGGGACGCTCTATGGCTACACCTTC
d_gene: .
v_gene: TRBV29-1
abundance: .
j_gene: TRBJ1-2

CDR3aa: CASSPAGTGDLGAQYF
CDR3nt: TGTGCCAGCTCACCAGCCGGGACAGGGGACTTAGGGGCGCAGTATTTT
d_gene: TRBD1
v_gene: TRBV18
abundance: once
j_gene: TRBJ2-3

CDR3aa: CASSLGVGRTSGLNEQFF
CDR3nt: TGTGCCAGCAGCTTAGGGGTCGGGAGGACTAGCGGGTTGAATGAGCAGTTCTTC
d_gene: TRBD2
v_gene: TRBV7-3
abundance: .
j_gene: TRBJ2-1

CDR3aa: CASSPAVFYEQYF
CDR3nt: TGTGCCAGCAGCCCCGCAGTTTTCTACGAGCAGTACTTC
d_gene: .
v_gene: TRBV11-2
abundance: .
j_gene: TRBJ2-7

CDR3aa: CASSYRGTSSYEQYF
CDR3nt: TGTGCCAGCAGTTACAGGGGGACTAGCTCCTACGAGCAGTACTTC
d_gene: TRBD2
v_gene: TRBV6-6
abundance: .
j_gene: TRBJ2-7

CDR3aa: CASSLTSTGEQYF
CDR3nt: TGTGCCAGCAGCTTAACTAGCACCGGCGAGCAGTACTTC
d_gene: .
v_gene: TRBV7-2
abundance: .
j_gene: TRBJ2-7

CDR3aa: CASSQDLPGQGRLNTEAFF
CDR3nt: TGCGCCAGCAGCCAAGATCTACCCGGACAGGGGCGATTGAACACTGAAGCTTTCTTT
d_gene: TRBD1
v_gene: TRBV4-3
abundance: .
j_gene: TRBJ1-1

CDR3aa: CASSEARRPLGGYTF
CDR3nt: TGTGCCAGCAGTGAAGCGAGGAGGCCATTGGGTGGCTACACCTTC
d_gene: .
v_gene: TRBV6-1
abundance: .
j_gene: TRBJ1-2

CDR3aa: CASSPPWAEQFF
CDR3nt: TGTGCCAGCAGCCCCCCGTGGGCTGAGCAGTTCTTC
d_gene: .
v_gene: TRBV11-2
abundance: .
j_gene: TRBJ2-1

CDR3aa: CASSPPSGGTEAFF
CDR3nt: TGTGCCAGCAGTCCCCCGAGTGGAGGCACTGAAGCTTTCTTT
d_gene: .
v_gene: TRBV27
abundance: .
j_gene: TRBJ1-1

CDR3aa: CASSLAGDSSIWDRAYEQYF
CDR3nt: TGCGCCAGCAGCTTGGCGGGGGACTCTTCAATTTGGGACAGGGCCTACGAGCAGTACTTC
d_gene: TRBD1
v_gene: TRBV5-1
abundance: .
j_gene: TRBJ2-7

CDR3aa: CTSSLLPSANYEQYF
CDR3nt: TGCACCAGCAGCTTGCTCCCTAGCGCGAACTACGAGCAGTACTTC
d_gene: .
v_gene: TRBV5-1
abundance: .
j_gene: TRBJ2-7

CDR3aa: CASSFGQGPQPQHF
CDR3nt: TGTGCCAGCAGCTTCGGACAGGGGCCGCAGCCCCAGCATTTT
d_gene: TRBD1
v_gene: TRBV5-5
abundance: .
j_gene: TRBJ1-5

CDR3aa: CASSAGTGNQPQHF
CDR3nt: TGTGCCAGCAGCGCCGGGACAGGGAACCAGCCCCAGCATTTT
d_gene: TRBD1
v_gene: TRBV13
abundance: .
j_gene: TRBJ1-5

CDR3aa: CASSDNRGLVSYNEQFF
CDR3nt: TGTGCCAGCAGTGATAACAGGGGGCTTGTCTCCTACAATGAGCAGTTCTTC
d_gene: TRBD1
v_gene: TRBV2
abundance: .
j_gene: TRBJ2-1

CDR3aa: CASSRTGNQPQHF
CDR3nt: TGTGCCAGCAGCCGCACAGGAAATCAGCCCCAGCATTTT
d_gene: .
v_gene: TRBV6-5
abundance: .
j_gene: TRBJ1-5

CDR3aa: CASRSPGGELFF
CDR3nt: TGTGCCAGCAGATCACCGGGCGGGGAGCTGTTTTTT
d_gene: .
v_gene: TRBV13
abundance: .
j_gene: TRBJ2-2

CDR3aa: CASRMHQDTEAFF
CDR3nt: TGTGCCAGCAGGATGCACCAGGACACTGAAGCTTTCTTT
d_gene: .
v_gene: TRBV2
abundance: .
j_gene: TRBJ1-1

CDR3aa: CASSLAGSSYNEQFF
CDR3nt: TGTGCCAGCAGCTTAGCGGGGAGCTCCTACAATGAGCAGTTCTTC
d_gene: .
v_gene: TRBV7-6
abundance: .
j_gene: TRBJ2-1

CDR3aa: CASSLDRLDAGGNEQFF
CDR3nt: TGTGCCAGCAGCTTAGATCGACTAGATGCTGGGGGCAATGAGCAGTTCTTC
d_gene: .
v_gene: TRBV11-3
abundance: .
j_gene: TRBJ2-1

CDR3aa: CASSAPGLNSYEQYF
CDR3nt: TGTGCCAGCAGCGCCCCGGGACTGAACTCCTACGAGCAGTACTTC
d_gene: .
v_gene: TRBV5-6
abundance: .
j_gene: TRBJ2-7

CDR3aa: CASRPTGGPDSPLHF
CDR3nt: TGTGCCAGCAGGCCGACAGGGGGACCGGATTCACCCCTCCACTTT
d_gene: TRBD1
v_gene: TRBV2
abundance: .
j_gene: TRBJ1-6

CDR3aa: CASSYGGHSGNTIYF
CDR3nt: TGTGCCAGCAGCTATGGGGGCCACTCTGGAAACACCATATATTTT
d_gene: .
v_gene: TRBV5-4
abundance: .
j_gene: TRBJ1-3

CDR3aa: CASKERGGDYNEQFF
CDR3nt: TGTGCCAGCAAAGAGCGGGGGGGCGACTACAATGAGCAGTTCTTC
d_gene: TRBD2
v_gene: TRBV2
abundance: .
j_gene: TRBJ2-1

CDR3aa: CASSIGRAKPMNTEAFF
CDR3nt: TGTGCCAGTAGTATAGGCAGGGCCAAGCCGATGAACACTGAAGCTTTCTTT
d_gene: .
v_gene: TRBV19
abundance: .
j_gene: TRBJ1-1

CDR3aa: CASSPRQGYEEQYF
CDR3nt: TGTGCCAGCAGTCCCCGACAGGGGTATGAAGAGCAGTACTTC
d_gene: TRBD1
v_gene: TRBV27
abundance: .
j_gene: TRBJ2-7

CDR3aa: CASSIGDSRVDTF
CDR3nt: TGTGCCAGTAGTATTGGGGACAGTCGCGTCGACACCTTC
d_gene: TRBD1
v_gene: TRBV19
abundance: .
j_gene: TRBJ1-2

CDR3aa: CASSPSGEKLFF
CDR3nt: TGTGCCAGCAGCCCTTCAGGCGAAAAACTGTTTTTT
d_gene: .
v_gene: TRBV4-2
abundance: .
j_gene: TRBJ1-4

CDR3aa: CASRPGQRNYGYTF
CDR3nt: TGTGCCAGCAGACCGGGACAGAGGAACTATGGCTACACCTTC
d_gene: TRBD1
v_gene: TRBV27
abundance: .
j_gene: TRBJ1-2

CDR3aa: CASSGRDFGGNTIYF
CDR3nt: TGTGCCAGCAGTGGGAGGGATTTTGGAGGAAACACCATATATTTT
d_gene: .
v_gene: TRBV6-6
abundance: .
j_gene: TRBJ1-3

CDR3aa: CASSLDRGNRFIYEQYF
CDR3nt: TGTGCCAGCAGCTTAGATCGGGGGAACAGGTTTATCTACGAGCAGTACTTC
d_gene: .
v_gene: TRBV11-2
abundance: .
j_gene: TRBJ2-7